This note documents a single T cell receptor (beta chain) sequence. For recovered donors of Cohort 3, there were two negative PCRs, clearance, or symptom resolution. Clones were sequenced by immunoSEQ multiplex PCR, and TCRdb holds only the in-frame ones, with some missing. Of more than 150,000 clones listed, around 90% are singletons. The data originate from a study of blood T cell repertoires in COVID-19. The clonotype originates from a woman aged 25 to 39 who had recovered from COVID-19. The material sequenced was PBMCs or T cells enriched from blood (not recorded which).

Here the CDR3 reads CASSYELSGFF. The CDR3 bases are TGTGCCAGCAGTTACGAGTTAAGCGGTTTCTTT. The V gene is TRBV6-6, the J gene TRBJ1-1; D is uncertain. CDR1 and CDR2 (germline): MNHNY, SVGAGI (reference sequence). The CDR3 extends over 11 amino acids. Trimming left V 2 bases short and J 13 bases short, with 11 bases between.